Included here is one TCR beta chain sequence, with context. These data are taken from a study of T cell repertoires in cytomegalovirus infection. The CDR3 runs 12 residues. V trimming: 7 bases; J trimming: 2 bases; junction bases outside the gene matches: 5. The germline CDR1 and CDR2 sequences are DFQATT and SNEGSKA (reference sequence). TCRdb re-called the reads with MiXCR, one entry per CDR3 protein. The repertoire consists of about 450,000 distinct CDR3 sequences, with 30% to 40% occurring once and the leading ten covering roughly 13%. Sequences were obtained from PBMCs. V and J are TRBV20-1 and TRBJ2-7; 7 bases map to TRBD1. This clonotype was obtained from a human donor in good health (CMV status not recorded). Some clones in this sample may be carry-over from other donors' samples. Here the CDR3 reads CSGGQRTYEQYF. CDR3 sequence (DNA): TGCAGTGGGGGACAGAGAACCTACGAGCAGTACTTC.